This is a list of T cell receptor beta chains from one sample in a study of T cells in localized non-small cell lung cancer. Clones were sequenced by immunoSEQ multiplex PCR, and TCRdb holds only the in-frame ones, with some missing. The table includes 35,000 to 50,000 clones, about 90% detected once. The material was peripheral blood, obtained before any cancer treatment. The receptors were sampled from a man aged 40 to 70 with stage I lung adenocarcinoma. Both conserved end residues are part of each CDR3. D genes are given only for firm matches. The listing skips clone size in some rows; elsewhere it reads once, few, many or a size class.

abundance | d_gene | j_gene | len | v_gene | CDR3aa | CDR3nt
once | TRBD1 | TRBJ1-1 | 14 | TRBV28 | CAGKDRSSAESTFF | TGTGCCGGAAAGGACAGGTCCTCGGCGGAGTCGACTTTCTTT
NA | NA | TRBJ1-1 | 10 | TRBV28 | CASSLREAFF | TGTGCCAGCAGTTTACGTGAAGCTTTCTTT
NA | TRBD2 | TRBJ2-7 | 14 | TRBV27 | CASSFGLAGDEQYF | TGTGCCAGCAGTTTTGGACTAGCGGGAGACGAGCAGTACTTC
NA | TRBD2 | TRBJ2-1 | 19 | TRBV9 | CASSTHSGRSPGSYNEQFF | TGTGCCAGCAGCACCCATAGCGGGAGGTCCCCCGGATCCTACAATGAGCAGTTCTTC
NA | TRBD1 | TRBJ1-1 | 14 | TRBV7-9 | CASSFGTGETEAFF | TGTGCCAGCAGCTTTGGGACAGGGGAAACTGAAGCTTTCTTT
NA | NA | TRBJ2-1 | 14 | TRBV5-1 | CVSSLATKMLEQFF | TGCGTCAGCAGCTTGGCAACAAAAATGCTAGAGCAGTTCTTC
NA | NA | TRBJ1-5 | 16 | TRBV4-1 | CASSQEVRHSNQPQHF | TGCGCCAGCAGCCAAGAGGTAAGGCATAGCAATCAGCCCCAGCATTTT
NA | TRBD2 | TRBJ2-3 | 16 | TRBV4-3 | CASSQLLGGPGDTQYF | TGCGCCAGCAGCCAACTATTGGGAGGGCCCGGAGATACGCAGTATTTT
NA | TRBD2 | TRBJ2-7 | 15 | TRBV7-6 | CASSLAGAGGYEQYF | TGTGCCAGCAGCCTTGCGGGAGCGGGAGGTTACGAGCAGTACTTC
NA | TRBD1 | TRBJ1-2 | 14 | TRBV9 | CASSIGQGIHGYTF | TGTGCCAGCAGCATTGGACAGGGTATACATGGCTACACCTTC
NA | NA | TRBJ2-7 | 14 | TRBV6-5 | CASSYALGSYEQYF | TGTGCCAGCAGTTACGCCCTCGGCTCCTACGAGCAGTACTTC
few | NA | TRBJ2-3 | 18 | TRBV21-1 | CASSKGLLAGRVTDTQYF | TGTGCCAGCAGCAAAGGCTTGCTAGCGGGGAGGGTGACAGATACGCAGTATTTT
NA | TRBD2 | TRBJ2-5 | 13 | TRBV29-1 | CSVDAAGGWTQYF | TGCAGCGTTGATGCCGCGGGGGGCTGGACCCAGTACTTC
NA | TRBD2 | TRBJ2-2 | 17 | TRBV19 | CASISGTSGITSGELFF | TGTGCCAGTATTTCCGGGACTAGCGGGATAACTAGCGGGGAGCTGTTTTTT
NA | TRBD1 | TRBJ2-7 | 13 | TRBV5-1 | CASSLAQGYEQYF | TGCGCCAGCAGCTTGGCACAGGGGTACGAGCAGTACTTC
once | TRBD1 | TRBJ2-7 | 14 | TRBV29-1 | CSVEEGTGHYEQYF | TGCAGCGTTGAAGAGGGGACAGGACACTACGAGCAGTACTTC
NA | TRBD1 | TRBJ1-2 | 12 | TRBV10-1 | CARSGQNYGYTF | TGCGCCAGATCGGGACAGAACTATGGCTACACCTTC
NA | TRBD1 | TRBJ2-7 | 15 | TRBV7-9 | CASSRADRGLYEQYF | TGTGCCAGCAGCAGGGCGGACAGGGGGCTCTACGAGCAGTACTTC
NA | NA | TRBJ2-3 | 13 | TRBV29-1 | CSVERDSTDTQYF | TGCAGCGTTGAAAGGGACAGCACAGATACGCAGTATTTT
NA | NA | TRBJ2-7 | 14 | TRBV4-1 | CASSQAPAPYEQYF | TGCGCCAGCAGCCAAGCCCCAGCCCCCTACGAGCAGTACTTC
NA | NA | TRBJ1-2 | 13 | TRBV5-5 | CASSFRANYGYTF | TGTGCCAGCAGCTTCCGGGCTAACTATGGCTACACCTTC
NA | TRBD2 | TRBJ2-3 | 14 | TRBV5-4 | CASSTNRGADTQYF | TGTGCCAGCAGCACGAACCGGGGGGCAGATACGCAGTATTTT
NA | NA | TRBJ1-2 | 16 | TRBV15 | CATSSDNRGITDGYTF | TGTGCCACCAGCAGCGACAATCGGGGCATTACGGATGGCTACACCTTC
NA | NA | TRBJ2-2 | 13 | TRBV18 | CASSPRQPGELFF | TGTGCCAGCTCACCCCGACAGCCCGGGGAGCTGTTTTTT
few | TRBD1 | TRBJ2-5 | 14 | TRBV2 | CASSLGTEQETQYF | TGTGCCAGCAGTCTCGGGACAGAGCAAGAGACCCAGTACTTC
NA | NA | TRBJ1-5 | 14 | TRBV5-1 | CASSLAPFNQPQHF | TGCGCCAGCAGCTTGGCCCCGTTCAATCAGCCCCAGCATTTT
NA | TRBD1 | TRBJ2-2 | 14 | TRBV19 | CASSPDRVGGELFF | TGTGCCAGTAGCCCTGACAGGGTTGGGGGGGAGCTGTTTTTT
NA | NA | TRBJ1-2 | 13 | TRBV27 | CATGLTGVAGYTF | TGTGCCACCGGACTAACGGGGGTGGCTGGCTACACCTTC
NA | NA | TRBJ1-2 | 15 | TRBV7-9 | CASSLDPGTNYGYTF | TGTGCCAGCAGCTTAGACCCAGGGACCAACTATGGCTACACCTTC
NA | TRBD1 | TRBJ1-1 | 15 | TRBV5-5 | CASRPAGRGETEAFF | TGTGCCAGCAGGCCTGCGGGCAGGGGGGAAACTGAAGCTTTCTTT
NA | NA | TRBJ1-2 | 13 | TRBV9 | CASSVNFGYGYTF | TGTGCCAGCAGCGTTAATTTTGGCTATGGCTACACCTTC
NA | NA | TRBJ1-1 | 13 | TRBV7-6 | CASSSSGGTEAFF | TGTGCCAGCAGCTCATCGGGAGGGACTGAAGCTTTCTTT
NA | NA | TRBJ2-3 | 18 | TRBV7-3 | CASSLNPFLGADTDTQYF | TGTGCCAGCAGCTTAAACCCTTTCCTAGGGGCCGACACAGATACGCAGTATTTT
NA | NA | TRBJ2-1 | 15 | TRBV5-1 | CASSIDVELNNEQFF | TGCGCCAGCAGTATCGACGTTGAGCTCAACAATGAGCAGTTCTTC
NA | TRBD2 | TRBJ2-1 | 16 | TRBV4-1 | CASSQQLAGEYNEQFF | TGCGCCAGCAGCCAACAACTAGCGGGAGAATATAATGAGCAGTTCTTC
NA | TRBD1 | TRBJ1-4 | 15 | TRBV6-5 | CASRIGQGGNEKLFF | TGTGCCAGCAGAATCGGACAGGGGGGCAATGAAAAACTGTTTTTT
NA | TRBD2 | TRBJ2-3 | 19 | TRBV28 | CASSLWVLAGGWSTDTQYF | TGTGCCAGCAGTTTATGGGTTCTAGCGGGAGGGTGGAGCACAGATACGCAGTATTTT
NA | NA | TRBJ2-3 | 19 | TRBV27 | CASRLLGPGKVSSTDTQYF | TGTGCCAGCAGGTTGTTAGGGCCCGGAAAAGTCTCTAGCACAGATACGCAGTATTTT
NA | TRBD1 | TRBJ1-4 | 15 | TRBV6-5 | CASSPGTGYNEKLFF | TGTGCCAGCAGCCCCGGGACAGGATATAATGAAAAACTGTTTTTT
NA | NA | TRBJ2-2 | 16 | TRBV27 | CASSFQGAGLSGELFF | TGTGCCAGCAGTTTCCAGGGCGCTGGTTTGTCCGGGGAGCTGTTTTTT
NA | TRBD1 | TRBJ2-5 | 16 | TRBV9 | CASSVRGGQGEETQYF | TGTGCCAGCAGCGTGAGGGGGGGACAGGGAGAAGAGACCCAGTACTTC
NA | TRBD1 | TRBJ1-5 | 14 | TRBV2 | CASSGDSTDQPQHF | TGTGCCAGCAGTGGGGACAGTACTGATCAGCCCCAGCATTTT
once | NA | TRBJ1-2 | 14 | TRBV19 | CASAMRGSGNGYTF | TGTGCCAGTGCAATGAGGGGGAGCGGGAATGGCTACACCTTC
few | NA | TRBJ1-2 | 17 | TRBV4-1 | CASSQEGLTGPNYGYTF | TGCGCCAGCAGCCAAGAAGGCCTCACGGGGCCTAACTATGGCTACACCTTC
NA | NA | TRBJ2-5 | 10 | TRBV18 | CASSEETQYF | TGTGCCAGCTCCGAGGAGACCCAGTACTTC
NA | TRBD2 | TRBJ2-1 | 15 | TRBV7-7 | CASSPGLAAYNEQFF | TGTGCTAGCAGCCCGGGACTAGCGGCCTACAATGAGCAGTTCTTC
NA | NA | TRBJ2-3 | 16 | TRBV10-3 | CAISEVGAVETDTQYF | TGTGCCATCAGTGAGGTTGGAGCGGTCGAGACAGATACGCAGTATTTT
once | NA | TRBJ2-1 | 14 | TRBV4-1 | CASSQDLLINEQFF | TGCGCCAGCAGCCAAGACCTATTGATCAATGAGCAGTTCTTC